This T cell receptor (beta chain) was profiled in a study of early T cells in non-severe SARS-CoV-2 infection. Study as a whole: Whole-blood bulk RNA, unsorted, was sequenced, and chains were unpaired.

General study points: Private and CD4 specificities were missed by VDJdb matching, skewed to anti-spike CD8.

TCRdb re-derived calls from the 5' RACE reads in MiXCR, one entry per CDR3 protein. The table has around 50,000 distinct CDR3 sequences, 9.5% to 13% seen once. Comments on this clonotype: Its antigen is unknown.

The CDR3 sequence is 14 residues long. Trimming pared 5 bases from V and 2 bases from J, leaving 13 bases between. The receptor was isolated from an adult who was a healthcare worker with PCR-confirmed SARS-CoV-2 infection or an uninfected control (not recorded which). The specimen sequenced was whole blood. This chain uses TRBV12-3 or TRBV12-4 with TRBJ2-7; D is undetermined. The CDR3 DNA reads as TGTGCCAGCAGTCCCTCTCTTATTCCCTACGAGCAGTACTTC. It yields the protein CASSPSLIPYEQYF.